The 29 T cell receptor beta chains presented below share a single source sample, sequenced in a study of CD8+ T cells in alopecia areata. Extracted from the samples, RNA was reverse transcribed into cDNA to serve as the sequencing template. The data were produced by immunoSEQ multiplex PCR, yet TCRdb's version contains in-frame clones alone and is incomplete. The sample includes approximately 120,000 clones, under 65% seen only once; the top ten take approximately 5.1%. Treatment described: oral pan-JAK inhibitor, 5-10 mg twice daily. The specimen comprised CD4+ T cells sorted from blood, sampled at week 4, from a patient treated with tofacitinib. The receptors shown here come from a human donor with alopecia areata.

This rearrangement joins TRBV29-1 to TRBJ2-3; no reliable D call. CDR1 is SQVTM and CDR2 is ANQGSEA in the germline V gene. The CDR3 spans 13 residues. Trimming removed 6 bases at V and 0 bases at J, with 10 bases between. The chain's CDR3 is CSVQPTSTDTQYF. The CDR3 DNA is TGCAGCGTGCAGCCAACTAGCACAGATACGCAGTATTTT.

V is TRBV29-1 and J is TRBJ1-2; TRBD1 matches at 7 bases. The CDR3 has 12 amino acids. Germline assignment: CDR1 SQVTM and CDR2 ANQGSEA. The trim removed 8 bases at V and 3 bases at J, leaving 6 bases unmatched. CDR3: CSTQGQYYGYTF. The CDR3 DNA follows: TGCAGCACACAGGGACAGTACTATGGCTACACCTTC.

The rearrangement links TRBV19 to TRBJ1-5; weak D call: TRBD1 (5 bases). V was shortened by 3 bases and J by 3 bases, with 12 bases between the two germline ends. The germline V gene encodes CDR1 LNHDA and CDR2 SQIVND (reference sequence). The CDR3 is 15 amino acids. The CDR3 bases are TGTGCCAGTAGTATGCAGGGAATCAACAATCAGCCCCAGCATTTT. This encodes CASSMQGINNQPQHF.

DNA for the CDR3: TGTGCCAGCAGCTTGAAAGGGACAGAGACCCAGTACTTC. It is translated as CASSLKGTETQYF. The rearrangement links TRBV5-4 to TRBJ2-5; D might be TRBD1 or TRBD2, each matching 5 bases. Trimming removed 1 base from V and 4 bases from J, with 8 bases in between. The CDR3 has 13 amino acids. Germline CDR1 SGHNT, CDR2 YYREEE (reference sequence).

This clone was recorded a few times. The chain combines TRBV5-1 with TRBJ2-5; TRBD2 matches 14 bases. The CDR3 totals 14 residues. Germline assignment: CDR1 SGHRS and CDR2 YFSETQ. Germline trimming cut 7 bases from V and 1 base from J; bases unmatched to any gene: 0. The CDR3 DNA follows: TGCGCCAGCGGACTAGCGGGGGGCCAAGAGACCCAGTACTTC. It codes for CASGLAGGQETQYF. The entire variable domain, with the rest obtained from reference TRBV5-1 and TRBJ2-5, is as follows: KAGVTQTPRYLIKTRGQQVTLSCSPISGHRSVSWYQQTPGQGLQFLFEYFSETQRNKGNFPGRFSGRQFSNSRSEMNVSTLELGDSALYLCASGLAGGQETQYFGPGTRLLVL.

This clone was counted a single time. V gene TRBV5-1 combines with J gene TRBJ2-5, with 13 bases matching TRBD2. The ends lost 4 bases at V and 5 bases at J; junction bases unmatched: 8. The CDR3 is 16 residues long. Germline CDR1 reads SGHRS; CDR2 reads YFSETQ. For the CDR3, the DNA is TGCGCCAGCAGCCGGCGACTAGCGGGAGGTGAGGAGACCCAGTACTTC. It specifies CASSRRLAGGEETQYF.

This clone has a handful of counts. Here the CDR3 DNA reads TGTGCCAGCAGCGTAGCGGGCCAGCGGGATCAGCCCCAGCATTTT. Protein product: CASSVAGQRDQPQHF. The chain is built from TRBV9 and TRBJ1-5, with unresolved D. CDR1 SGDLS and CDR2 YYNGEE come from the germline V gene. CDR3 length: 15 amino acids. Trimming pared 0 bases from V and 5 bases from J, leaving 12 bases between.

This chain connects TRBV5-1 to TRBJ2-1, with a tentative D call TRBD2 (6 bases). Germline CDR1 and CDR2: SGHRS and YFSETQ. The CDR3 sequence is 16 residues long. Trimming took off 4 bases at V and 6 bases at J, with 20 bases between the two ends. For the CDR3, the DNA is TGCGCCAGCAGCAACGTATTAGGGAGGCAACGCAATGAGCAGTTCTTC. This translates into CASSNVLGRQRNEQFF.

This clone has just a few counts. This CDR3 is CASRSQGAANQPQHF. The CDR3 DNA follows: TGTGCCAGCAGATCACAGGGGGCGGCCAATCAGCCCCAGCATTTT. V and J are TRBV6-6 and TRBJ1-5, with TRBD1 matching 9 bases. The germline V gene has CDR1 MNHNY and CDR2 SVGAGI (reference sequence). This CDR3 spans 15 amino acids. The V segment lost 6 bases and the J segment 3 bases; nucleotides outside the gene matches: 6.

The J gene is TRBJ2-5, the V gene TRBV29-1; possibly TRBD2 for D (6 bases). Germline V CDR1 and CDR2: SQVTM, ANQGSEA. Trimming took 4 bases from V and 3 from J, leaving 9 bases between them. The CDR3 spans 12 residues. DNA for the CDR3: TGCAGCGTTGGGCGGGGTAAAGAGACCCAGTACTTC. Translation: CSVGRGKETQYF.

This clone came up a few times. The chain is built from TRBV2 and TRBJ2-5; 9 positions match TRBD1. V lost 10 bases and J lost 5; bases outside the gene matches: 2. The CDR3 length is 11 residues. Germline V gene sequence: CDR1 SNHLY, CDR2 FYNNEI. The DNA of the CDR3 is TGTGCCACCGGGACAGGGGAGACCCAGTACTTC. Its protein is CATGTGETQYF.

The chain couples TRBV7-9 to TRBJ2-3, with 11 bases that match TRBD2. Losses at the gene ends were 5 bases for V and 5 bases for J; bases not matched to a gene: 9. CDR1 and CDR2 from the germline V gene are SEHNR and FQNEAQ (reference sequence). The CDR3 totals 16 residues. In DNA, the CDR3 is TGTGCCAGCAGCAGAACTAGCGGGGGACTCGGAGATACGCAGTATTTT. Translation gives CASSRTSGGLGDTQYF.

The chain couples TRBV29-1 to TRBJ2-1, with D perhaps TRBD1 or TRBD2 (5 bases each). CDR1 SQVTM and CDR2 ANQGSEA come from the germline V gene. V was pared by 5 bases and J by 10 bases, with 12 bases between. The CDR3 loop spans 11 amino acids. The CDR3 DNA sequence: TGCAGCGTTATTAGTTGGGGGGAGCAGTTCTTC. This sequence encodes CSVISWGEQFF.

The table lists this clone with a few counts. The V call is TRBV4-1, the J call TRBJ2-7, with D possibly matching TRBD1 (6 bases). Germline V gene lookup returns CDR1 MGHRA and CDR2 YSYEKL. V lost 3 bases, J lost 9 bases, and 27 bases lay in between. The CDR3 runs 17 residues. The CDR3 loop is CASSQNPRDTDSLRQYF. DNA of the CDR3: TGCGCCAGCAGCCAGAATCCCCGGGACACCGACTCTTTACGGCAGTACTTC.

This chain uses TRBV15 with TRBJ1-2, with 7 positions matching TRBD1. Germline V gene data show CDR1 as LNHNV and CDR2 as YYDKDF (reference sequence). This CDR3 contains 13 residues. The V gene end was trimmed by 1 base and the J gene end by 4 bases; junction bases not matched to a gene: 0. The CDR3 is CATSRGDSYGYTF. The CDR3 DNA is TGTGCCACCAGCAGAGGGGACAGCTATGGCTACACCTTC.

The CDR3 here is CASIQWGLSYEQYF. Here the CDR3 DNA reads TGTGCCAGCATTCAATGGGGTCTCTCCTACGAGCAGTACTTC. The chain carries TRBV6-1 and TRBJ2-7; D call uncertain. Germline V gene lookup returns CDR1 MNHNS and CDR2 SASEGT. The CDR3 covers 14 residues. Between the trimmed V and J ends, which lost 7 bases and 0 bases, there was a span of 13 bases.

This chain connects TRBV5-1 to TRBJ1-1; D gene ambiguous. The CDR3 spans 12 residues. Per the germline V gene, CDR1 is SGHRS and CDR2 is YFSETQ. V lost 0 bases and J lost 12, with 12 bases in between. CDR3 nucleotides: TGCGCCAGCAGCTTGGACCTGGGCAATTCTTTCTTT. Amino acid sequence: CASSLDLGNSFF.

The rearrangement links TRBV7-9 to TRBJ1-1, with 7 bases identical to TRBD1. The CDR3 contains 16 residues. V shed 1 base, J shed 3 bases, and the junction held 8 bases outside the gene matches. Germline V gene data show CDR1 as SEHNR and CDR2 as FQNEAQ (reference sequence). The CDR3 bases are TGTGCCAGCAGCTTAGGGAAGGGGGCGGTTGACACTGAAGCTTTCTTT. Protein product: CASSLGKGAVDTEAFF.

The J gene is TRBJ1-2, the V gene TRBV15; 7 bases agree with TRBD1. This CDR3 comprises 14 residues. CDR1 and CDR2 (germline): LNHNV, YYDKDF (reference sequence). V gave up 4 bases and J gave up 4 bases; unmatched junction bases: 6. DNA of the CDR3: TGTGCCACCAGCAACCCGACAGGGAGCTATGGCTACACCTTC. It encodes CATSNPTGSYGYTF.

This clone has only a few counts. This chain joins TRBV19 and TRBJ2-1; 9 nucleotides line up with TRBD2. The V and J ends lost 4 bases and 7 bases, in that order; junction bases with no gene match: 14. The CDR3 loop spans 17 amino acids. Germline V gives CDR1 LNHDA, CDR2 SQIVND (reference sequence). This CDR3 reads CASSTTGSGSGRNEQFF. CDR3 nucleotides: TGTGCCAGTAGTACCACAGGATCTGGTAGCGGGAGAAATGAGCAGTTCTTC.

The chain employs TRBV4-3 and TRBJ1-2; D remains ambiguous. The CDR3 length is 13 residues. From germline, CDR1 is LGHNA and CDR2 YSLEER. Trimming removed 0 bases from V and 6 bases from J, with 8 bases in between. CDR3 sequence (DNA): TGCGCCAGCAGCCAAGATCTTCGGGATGGCTACACCTTC. It specifies CASSQDLRDGYTF.

The sample holds a few counts of this clone. The chain employs TRBV4-1 and TRBJ1-1; 7 nucleotides align to TRBD1. This CDR3 is 11 amino acids long. V shed 4 bases and J 7 bases; nucleotides not matched to a gene: 0. Germline V gives CDR1 MGHRA, CDR2 YSYEKL. The CDR3 protein is CASSRDSEAFF. CDR3 bases: TGCGCCAGCAGCCGGGACAGTGAAGCTTTCTTT.

V is TRBV29-1 and J is TRBJ1-2; 8 bases match TRBD1. Germline trimming cut 2 bases from V and 6 bases from J; bases unmatched to any gene: 2. Germline lookup yields CDR1 SQVTM and CDR2 ANQGSEA. This CDR3 spans 12 amino acids. This chain's CDR3 is CSVEQGAHGYTF. The DNA for the CDR3 is TGCAGCGTTGAACAGGGGGCGCATGGCTACACCTTC. The full variable domain, in which reference TRBV29-1 and TRBJ1-2 provide the parts outside the CDR3, is SAVISQKPSRDICQRGTSLTIQCQVDSQVTMMFWYRQQPGQSLTLIATANQGSEATYESGFVIDKFPISRPNLTFSTLTVSNMSPEDSSIYLCSVEQGAHGYTFGSGTRLTVV.

The J gene is TRBJ1-2, the V gene TRBV2; 7 nucleotides align to TRBD1. Germline V gives CDR1 SNHLY, CDR2 FYNNEI. Trimming removed 6 bases from V and 6 bases from J; junction bases left unmatched: 4. The CDR3 totals 12 residues. CDR3 DNA sequence: TGTGCCAGCAGAAGACAGGGCGATGGCTACACCTTC. Translated: CASRRQGDGYTF.

The gene calls are TRBV18 and TRBJ1-5, with D tentatively TRBD1 (5 bases). The CDR3 runs to 14 residues. The V end lost 8 bases, the J end lost 3 bases, and 14 bases lay between the germline ends. CDR1 is KGHSH, CDR2 LQKENI, per germline. This CDR3 is CASHAPGDNQPQHF. CDR3 in DNA: TGTGCCAGCCACGCCCCGGGGGACAATCAGCCCCAGCATTTT.

This clone was counted a single time. The chain recombines TRBV18 with TRBJ2-7; D remains ambiguous. CDR1 and CDR2 from the germline V gene are KGHSH and LQKENI. The CDR3 runs to 12 residues. V was shortened by 2 bases and J by 7 bases, with 9 bases between the two germline ends. The CDR3 protein is CASSPNAREQYF. The CDR3 region has the DNA TGTGCCAGCTCACCAAATGCGAGGGAGCAGTACTTC.

This clone was counted between two and nine times. The CDR3 DNA sequence: TGTGCCAGCAACCAAGCTCGAAGCACCGGGGAGCTGTTTTTT. This gives the protein CASNQARSTGELFF. The chain links TRBV2 to TRBJ2-2; unclear D gene. The V and J ends lost 7 bases and 4 bases respectively, with 13 bases between them. Germline V CDR1 and CDR2: SNHLY, FYNNEI. The CDR3 runs to 14 residues.

The genes are TRBV6-5 and TRBJ2-7, with 11 bases identical to TRBD2. V lost 7 bases to trimming and J lost 6 bases; unmatched junction nucleotides: 8. Germline loops: CDR1 MNHEY, CDR2 SVGAGI. This CDR3 contains 14 residues. The CDR3, as DNA: TGTGCCAGCAAGGCACTAGCGGGAGTATCCGAGCAGTACTTC. It encodes CASKALAGVSEQYF.

The sample holds a few counts of this clone. The V gene is TRBV2, the J gene TRBJ2-5; D may be TRBD1 (6 bases). The germline V gene encodes CDR1 SNHLY and CDR2 FYNNEI. With 2 bases removed from V and 2 bases from J, the gap between germline ends came to 12 bases. There are 15 residues in the CDR3. CDR3 DNA: TGTGCCAGCAGTGAAACCAGGGGCGAGCAAGAGACCCAGTACTTC. Translating it yields CASSETRGEQETQYF.